This T cell receptor (beta chain) was found in a study of Graves' ophthalmopathy and Graves' hyperthyroidism. Other autoimmune diseases, uncontrolled infections, pregnancy or lactation excluded patients from enrollment. For repertoire sequencing, the TCR beta CDR3 regions were amplified from RNA transcripts. First-round RT-PCR relied on HTBI primers, and a second-round multiplex PCR came next. Via MiXCR, TCRdb re-called the multiplex PCR reads, giving one row per CDR3 protein. The table has hundreds of thousands of distinct CDR3 sequences, approximately 15% seen once. In its sample, this clonotype was seen many times. Losses at the gene ends were 7 bases for V and 3 bases for J; bases not matched to a gene: 5. The CDR3 runs to 14 residues. CDR1 and CDR2 from the germline V gene are MNHNS and SASEGT.

Sequencing was done on a sample of blood. The TCR was taken from a woman younger than 45 with Graves' ophthalmopathy. This chain uses TRBV6-1 with TRBJ1-1, with 10 positions matching TRBD1. The CDR3 reads CASNPTGGYTEAFF. The CDR3 region has the DNA TGTGCCAGCAATCCGACAGGGGGCTACACTGAAGCTTTCTTT.